This passage covers 10 T cell receptor beta chains from one sample sequenced in a study of post-analysis software for immune sequencing data. Overall study findings and caveats: In patients, TRBV5-6, TRBV5-1 and TRBV20-1 belonged to five TRBV segments found more frequently than in controls.

For these receptors, no antigen is known. Incorporated into the TCR beta cDNA libraries were unique molecular identifiers, which served to reduce PCR and sequencing biases. MiXCR, run by TCRdb on the PCR reads, gives a single entry per CDR3 protein. The repertoire consists of some 690,000 distinct CDR3 sequences, with 25% to 30% occurring once and the leading ten covering 0.55% to 0.65%. The specimen sequenced was blood. The receptors were sampled from a girl aged 10 to 17 with multiple sclerosis.

This chain links TRBV29-1 with TRBJ1-5, with D uncertain. Germline V gives CDR1 SQVTM, CDR2 ANQGSEA. This CDR3 comprises 12 residues. V was pared by 4 bases and J by 4 bases, with 8 bases between. CDR3 in amino acids: CSVGGKNQPQHF. CDR3 sequence (DNA): TGCAGCGTTGGGGGTAAGAATCAGCCCCAGCATTTT.

J is TRBJ1-5 and V is TRBV27; D perhaps matches TRBD1 (6 bases). Germline-derived CDR1 and CDR2 are MNHEY and SMNVEV (reference sequence). V lost 5 bases and J lost 6, with 17 bases in between. The CDR3 runs 15 residues. CDR3 residues: CASSPLWGQSQPQHF. The CDR3 coding sequence is TGTGCCAGCAGTCCACTCTGGGGGCAAAGTCAGCCCCAGCATTTT.

The genes are TRBV7-9 and TRBJ2-4, with D unclear. This CDR3 comprises 14 residues. Trimming left V 5 bases short and J 3 bases short, with 11 bases between. Germline-derived CDR1 and CDR2 are SEHNR and FQNEAQ (reference sequence). For the CDR3, the DNA is TGTGCCAGCAGCCCCCGCGTCAGCAAAAACATTCAGTACTTC. Its translation: CASSPRVSKNIQYF.

There are a few counts of this clonotype. The chain recombines TRBV28 with TRBJ1-1, with D unclear. In germline, CDR1 is MDHEN, CDR2 SYDVKM. The germline V and J ends were trimmed by 5 bases and 1 base, with 14 bases remaining between them. The CDR3 extends over 15 amino acids. In nucleotides, the CDR3 is TGTGCCAGCAGTCCCAATACTGAGACGAACACTGAAGCTTTCTTT. Protein: CASSPNTETNTEAFF. Full variable domain (outside the CDR3, taken from reference TRBV28 and TRBJ1-1): DVKVTQSSRYLVKRTGEKVFLECVQDMDHENMFWYRQDPGLGLRLIYFSYDVKMKEKGDIPEGYSVSREKKERFSLILESASTNQTSMYLCASSPNTETNTEAFFGQGTRLTVV.

This sequence joins TRBV29-1 and TRBJ2-1, with D perhaps being TRBD1 or TRBD2 (5 bases each). Per germline, CDR1 SQVTM and CDR2 ANQGSEA. CDR3 length: 12 residues. The ends were cut back, 3 bases at V and 8 bases at J, with 11 bases in the middle. CDR3 loop: CSVDDLGDEQFF. The CDR3 nucleotides read TGCAGCGTTGATGACTTGGGGGATGAGCAGTTCTTC.

This clonotype was counted between two and nine times. J is TRBJ2-7 and V is TRBV29-1; 7 positions agree with TRBD1. Per germline, CDR1 SQVTM and CDR2 ANQGSEA. This CDR3 is 15 amino acids long. V gave up 3 bases and J gave up 6 bases; unmatched junction bases: 14. CDR3 nucleotides: TGCAGCGTTGAGAGGGGGCAGGGGAGTGTTGGCGAGCAGTACTTC. This codes for CSVERGQGSVGEQYF.

The chain links TRBV14 to TRBJ2-7; TRBD2 matches at 8 bases. The CDR3 is 14 residues long. The V gene's germline CDR1 is SGHDN and CDR2 FVKESK. V lost 2 bases to trimming and J lost 3 bases; unmatched junction nucleotides: 3. CDR3 region: CASSQSGRGYEQYF. The CDR3 DNA is TGTGCCAGCAGCCAAAGCGGGAGAGGCTACGAGCAGTACTTC.

The V gene is TRBV20-1, the J gene TRBJ2-7, with D hard to call. The V end was cut by 0 bases, the J end by 1 base, with 16 bases between. This CDR3 is 16 amino acids long. Germline V gene sequence: CDR1 DFQATT, CDR2 SNEGSKA (reference sequence). The CDR3 nucleotides are TGCAGTGCTAGAGATGTCGACGGCAAAGCATCCTACGAGCAGTACTTC. Translation gives CSARDVDGKASYEQYF.

The rearrangement uses TRBV20-1 and TRBJ2-1; D remains unclear. V lost 7 bases to trimming and J lost 7 bases, with 17 bases between them. The CDR3 sequence is 13 residues long. Germline CDR1 and CDR2: DFQATT and SNEGSKA (reference sequence). CDR3 protein: CSGPRNRKNEQFF. The CDR3 DNA sequence: TGCAGTGGGCCCAGAAACAGAAAGAATGAGCAGTTCTTC.

This clonotype turned up a few times. The rearrangement uses TRBV7-6 and TRBJ2-5; 9 bases are a match to TRBD2. Germline V gives CDR1 SGHVS, CDR2 FNYEAQ. The CDR3 spans 16 residues. V lost 2 bases and J lost 5; bases outside the gene matches: 9. The CDR3 reads CASSLMAGGPFETQYF. CDR3 bases: TGTGCCAGCAGCTTAATGGCGGGAGGGCCTTTCGAGACCCAGTACTTC.